This is a list of T cell receptor beta chains from one sample in a study of blood T cell repertoires in COVID-19. Repertoires were generated with immunoSEQ multiplex PCR, while TCRdb's copy carries only in-frame clones and drops some. The repertoire holds roughly 150,000 clones, with around 90% as singletons. Material for sequencing was peripheral blood. The receptors stem from a human donor in a cohort sampled during active COVID-19. CDR3s include the opening cysteine and the closing phenylalanine or tryptophan. A D gene is named only where the DNA matches it firmly. Size is omitted from some rows. Given values are once, few, many or a class for expanded clones.

V	J	D	size	DNA	CDR3
TRBV2	TRBJ2-3	TRBD1	-	TGTGCCAGCAGCTACGACAGGGGGCTATCGGATACGCAGTATTTT	CASSYDRGLSDTQYF
TRBV28	TRBJ1-1	TRBD1	once	TGTGCCAGCAGTCAGACAGGGTGGTATACTGAAGCTTTCTTT	CASSQTGWYTEAFF
TRBV9	TRBJ2-2	TRBD2	-	TGTGCCAGCAGCGTCCCACTAGCGGGGGACACCGGGGAGCTGTTTTTT	CASSVPLAGDTGELFF
TRBV7-9	TRBJ2-7	TRBD1	-	TGTGCCAGCAGCTTTATCGGGACAGGATCCTACGAGCAGTACTTC	CASSFIGTGSYEQYF
TRBV2	TRBJ2-1	TRBD2	-	TGTGCCAGCAGCATCACCCGAGGGGAGCGGGGCTCCTACAATGAGCAGTTCTTC	CASSITRGERGSYNEQFF
TRBV9	TRBJ1-2	-	-	TGTGCCAGCAGCGTAGCTACTGGGCAGGGCTATGGCTACACCTTC	CASSVATGQGYGYTF
TRBV2	TRBJ2-7	-	once	TGTGCCACCCAAGGAACGGCTACTAGTTCCTACGAGCAGTACTTC	CATQGTATSSYEQYF
TRBV28	TRBJ2-3	TRBD2	-	TGTGCCAGCAGCCCTATCCGCCGGCTAGCGGGACGAACAGATACGCAGTATTTT	CASSPIRRLAGRTDTQYF
TRBV7-8	TRBJ2-7	TRBD1	-	TGTGCCAGCAGCTTGGGTGGACAGGGGGCGAGGGAGCAGTACTTC	CASSLGGQGAREQYF
TRBV6-5	TRBJ2-7	TRBD2	-	TGTGCCAGCAGCTCACTAGCGGGGGGGCCTAACGAGCAGTACTTC	CASSSLAGGPNEQYF
TRBV4-2	TRBJ2-2	TRBD2	-	TGTGCCAGCAGCCAAGAAGCGGGAGGCCCCGGGGAGCTGTTTTTT	CASSQEAGGPGELFF
TRBV7-9	TRBJ2-5	TRBD2	-	TGTGCCAGCACCCACAAACTAGCGGGTTCCCAAGAGACCCAGTACTTC	CASTHKLAGSQETQYF
TRBV11-3	TRBJ2-5	TRBD1	-	TGTGCCAGCAGCTTAGTGCCGCGACAGGGGCAAGAGACCCAGTACTTC	CASSLVPRQGQETQYF
TRBV5-4	TRBJ2-3	-	-	TGTGCCAGCAGCTTGGTCCGGGATGTAGGAGATACGCAGTATTTT	CASSLVRDVGDTQYF
TRBV7-9	TRBJ2-1	-	-	TGTGCCAGCAGCGCTAGCCCCCTGAGAAGGACCTACAATGAGCAGTTCTTC	CASSASPLRRTYNEQFF
TRBV27	TRBJ2-1	-	few	TGTGCCAGCAGTTTACAGGGAGCAGTCAGGGGCAATGAGCAGTTCTTC	CASSLQGAVRGNEQFF
TRBV5-4	TRBJ1-3	-	-	TGTGCCAGCAGCGACCCGGATCAGGGTCATTCGGGAAACACCATATATTTT	CASSDPDQGHSGNTIYF
TRBV27	TRBJ1-6	-	-	TGTGCCAGCAGTTTCGGGTTCCATAATTCACCCCTCCACTTT	CASSFGFHNSPLHF
TRBV6-6	TRBJ2-3	TRBD2	-	TGTGCCAGCAGCTACGCTTTAGCGGGAGGGCCGGAAGGTACAGATACGCAGTATTTT	CASSYALAGGPEGTDTQYF
TRBV28	TRBJ2-7	-	-	TGTGCCAGCAGTTTAAGGGCCGGGATCGAGGAGCAGTACTTC	CASSLRAGIEEQYF
TRBV3-1/TRBV3-2	TRBJ2-7	TRBD1	-	TGTGCCAGCAGAGGGACAGGGGAAGCCTACGAGCAGTACTTC	CASRGTGEAYEQYF
TRBV12-3/TRBV12-4	TRBJ1-1	-	-	TGTGCCAGCAGTCCCCAGTGGGGGGGAGCTTTCTTT	CASSPQWGGAFF
TRBV4-1	TRBJ1-2	TRBD1	few	TGCGCCAGCAGCCAATCACCCGGGACAGGGGCTAGTCAGCCCGGGGGCTACACCTTC	CASSQSPGTGASQPGGYTF
TRBV9	TRBJ2-5	-	few	TGTGCCAGCAGCGCCCTGGGGGGACCTCAAGAGACCCAGTACTTC	CASSALGGPQETQYF
TRBV27	TRBJ2-5	TRBD2	-	TGTGCCACCGGCCCTGGAGCGGGGGGGCCGGGAGAGACCCAGTACTTC	CATGPGAGGPGETQYF
TRBV5-1	TRBJ2-7	-	-	TGCGCCAGCAGTCGGGGGAACTCCTACGAGCAGTACTTC	CASSRGNSYEQYF
TRBV5-4	TRBJ2-7	-	-	TGTGCCAGCAGCGCTCCAGGCTACGAGCAGTACTTC	CASSAPGYEQYF
TRBV5-4	TRBJ2-1	-	-	TGTGCCAGCAGCTTGGCTAATGAGCAGTTCTTC	CASSLANEQFF
TRBV9	TRBJ2-3	-	-	TGTGCCAGCAGTGCCGCAGCGCCGGTCAGCACAGATACGCAGTATTTT	CASSAAAPVSTDTQYF
TRBV5-1	TRBJ2-3	TRBD2	-	TGCGCCAGCAGCTTTAGCGGGAGGGGTGGAGATACGCAGTATTTT	CASSFSGRGGDTQYF
TRBV14	TRBJ2-1	TRBD2	-	TGTGCCAGCAGCCAAGATTATCGCGGGAGGATCTACAATGAGCAGTTCTTC	CASSQDYRGRIYNEQFF
TRBV5-1	TRBJ2-1	TRBD2	-	TGCGCCAGCAGCTTACTAGCGGGGGGCCTTGGTGAGCAGTTCTTC	CASSLLAGGLGEQFF
TRBV9	TRBJ2-7	TRBD2	-	TGTGCCAGCAGCTCCCGGGAGGGGGGCGAGCAGTACTTC	CASSSREGGEQYF
TRBV5-6	TRBJ2-2	-	few	TGTGCCAGCAGCTCCGGGGGAGCACTTTACACCGGGGAGCTGTTTTTT	CASSSGGALYTGELFF
TRBV27	TRBJ1-6	-	-	TGTGCCAGCAGTTTATCGGGGAGGTCACCCCTCCACTTT	CASSLSGRSPLHF
TRBV11-2	TRBJ2-5	TRBD1	-	TGTGCCAGCAGCGGCCCCGGGACAGGGGGCGAAGAGACCCAGTACTTC	CASSGPGTGGEETQYF
TRBV6-6	TRBJ1-4	TRBD1	-	TGTGCCGACTCAGGGGGTTTTCGGACTAATGAAAAACTGTTTTTT	CADSGGFRTNEKLFF
TRBV6-2/TRBV6-3	TRBJ2-1	TRBD1	-	TGTGCCAGCAGTCATACCCGGGACAGCCGTTCCAATGAGCAGTTCTTC	CASSHTRDSRSNEQFF
TRBV5-1	TRBJ1-4	TRBD1	-	TGCGCCAGCAGCTTGGACAGGGGGGAAAAACTGTTTTTT	CASSLDRGEKLFF
TRBV10-2	TRBJ2-2	-	-	TGCGCCAGCAGGGAACAGGGGAACACCGGGGAGCTGTTTTTT	CASREQGNTGELFF